This T cell receptor (beta chain) comes out of a study of blood T cell repertoires in COVID-19. This CDR3 is built from 14 residues. Per the authors' pipeline: The authors estimated nucleated cell counts from reference gene primer amplification. This table comes from immunoSEQ multiplex PCR, and its TCRdb copy is limited to in-frame clones, with some not included. The V and J calls and clone size are taken from that table; D and trimming were inferred from the DNA. Counted here are roughly 340,000 clones, about 93% occurring once; the ten biggest clones make up roughly 3.4%. The sequencing sample was made of peripheral blood. The V and J genes are TRBV21-1 and TRBJ2-7; the tabulated D call, TRBD2, remains unverified against the DNA. TRBV21-1 is listed as a pseudogene. This TCR was recovered from a woman younger than 30 who had recovered from COVID-19. The CDR3 region has the DNA TGTGCCAGCAGCGATGGGGGGGCGTATTACGAGCAGTACGTC. Translating it yields CASSDGGAYYEQYV.